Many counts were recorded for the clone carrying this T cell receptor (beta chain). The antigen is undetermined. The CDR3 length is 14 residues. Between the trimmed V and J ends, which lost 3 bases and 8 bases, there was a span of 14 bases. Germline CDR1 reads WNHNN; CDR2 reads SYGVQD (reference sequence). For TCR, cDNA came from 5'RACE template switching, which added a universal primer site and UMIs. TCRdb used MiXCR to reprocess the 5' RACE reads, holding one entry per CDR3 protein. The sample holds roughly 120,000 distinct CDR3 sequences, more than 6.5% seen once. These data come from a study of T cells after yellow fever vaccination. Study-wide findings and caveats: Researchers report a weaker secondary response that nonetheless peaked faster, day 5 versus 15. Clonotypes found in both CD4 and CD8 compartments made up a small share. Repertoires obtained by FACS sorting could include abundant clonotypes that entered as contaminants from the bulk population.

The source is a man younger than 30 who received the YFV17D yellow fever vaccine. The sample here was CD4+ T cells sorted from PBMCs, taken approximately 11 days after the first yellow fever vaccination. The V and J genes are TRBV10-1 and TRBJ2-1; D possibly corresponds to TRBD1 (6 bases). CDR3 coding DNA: TGCGCCAGCAGTGACCAGGGGTACGGAGATGAGCAGTTCTTC. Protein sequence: CASSDQGYGDEQFF.